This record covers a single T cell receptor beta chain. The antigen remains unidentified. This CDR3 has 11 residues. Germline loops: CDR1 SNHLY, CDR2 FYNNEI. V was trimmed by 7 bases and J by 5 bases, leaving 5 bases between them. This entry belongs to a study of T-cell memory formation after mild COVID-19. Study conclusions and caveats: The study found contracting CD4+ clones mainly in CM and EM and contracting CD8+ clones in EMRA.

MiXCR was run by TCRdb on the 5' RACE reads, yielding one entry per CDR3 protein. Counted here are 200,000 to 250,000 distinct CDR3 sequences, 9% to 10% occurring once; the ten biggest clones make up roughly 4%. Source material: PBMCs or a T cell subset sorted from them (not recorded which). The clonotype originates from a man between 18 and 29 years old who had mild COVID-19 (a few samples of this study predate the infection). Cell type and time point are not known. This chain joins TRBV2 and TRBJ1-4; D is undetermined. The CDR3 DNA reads TGTGCCAGCACCTTGAATGAAAAACTGTTTTTT. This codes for CASTLNEKLFF.